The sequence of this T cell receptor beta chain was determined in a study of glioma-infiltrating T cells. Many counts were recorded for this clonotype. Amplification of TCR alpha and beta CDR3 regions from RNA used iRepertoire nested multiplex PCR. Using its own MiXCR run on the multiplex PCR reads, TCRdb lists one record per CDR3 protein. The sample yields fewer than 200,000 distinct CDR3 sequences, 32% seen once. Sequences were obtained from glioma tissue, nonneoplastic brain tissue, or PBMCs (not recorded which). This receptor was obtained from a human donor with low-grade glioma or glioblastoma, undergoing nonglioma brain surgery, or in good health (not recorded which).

The CDR3 DNA reads as TGTGCCAGCAGCTTATTACCAAATCCCCACGAGCAGTACTTC. Amino acids: CASSLLPNPHEQYF. V usage is TRBV7-9 and J usage is TRBJ2-7; no reliable D call. The CDR3 length is 14 residues. The V end was cut by 2 bases, the J end by 5 bases, with 13 bases between. From germline, CDR1 is SEHNR and CDR2 FQNEAQ (reference sequence).